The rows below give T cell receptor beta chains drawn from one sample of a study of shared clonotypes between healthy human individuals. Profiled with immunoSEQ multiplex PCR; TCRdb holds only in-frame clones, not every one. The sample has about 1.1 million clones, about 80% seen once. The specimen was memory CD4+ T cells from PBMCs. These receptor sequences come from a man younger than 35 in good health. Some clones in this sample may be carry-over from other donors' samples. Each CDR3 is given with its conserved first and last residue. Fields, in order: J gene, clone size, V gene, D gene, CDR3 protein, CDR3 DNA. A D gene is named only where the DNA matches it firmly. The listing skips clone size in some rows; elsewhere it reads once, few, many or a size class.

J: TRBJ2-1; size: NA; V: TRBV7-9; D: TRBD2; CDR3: CASSSRLAGYNEQFF; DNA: TGTGCCAGCAGCTCTAGACTAGCGGGGTACAATGAGCAGTTCTTC
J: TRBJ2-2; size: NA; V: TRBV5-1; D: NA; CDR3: CASSLETGELFF; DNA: TGCGCCAGCAGCTTGGAAACTGGGGAGCTGTTTTTT
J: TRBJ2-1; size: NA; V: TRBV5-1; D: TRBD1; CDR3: CASSSAGTGEGEQFF; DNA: TGCGCCAGCAGCTCTGCCGGGACAGGGGAAGGTGAGCAGTTCTTC
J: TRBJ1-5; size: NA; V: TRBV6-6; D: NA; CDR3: CASSYSTSNQPQHF; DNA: TGTGCCAGCAGTTACTCGACGAGTAATCAGCCCCAGCATTTT
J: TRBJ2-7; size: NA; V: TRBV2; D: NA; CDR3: CASRAYYEQYF; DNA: TGTGCCAGCCGGGCCTACTACGAGCAGTACTTC
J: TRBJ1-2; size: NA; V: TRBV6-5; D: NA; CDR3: CASSYSTRKPDYGYTF; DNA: TGTGCCAGCAGTTACTCGACGAGGAAACCAGACTATGGCTACACCTTC
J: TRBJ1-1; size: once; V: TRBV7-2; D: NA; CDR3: CASSLWTQNTEAFF; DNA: TGTGCCAGCAGCTTGTGGACTCAGAACACTGAAGCTTTCTTT
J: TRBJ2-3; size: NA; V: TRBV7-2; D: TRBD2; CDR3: CASSPLAGGTDTQYF; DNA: TGTGCCAGCAGCCCTTTAGCGGGAGGGACAGATACGCAGTATTTT
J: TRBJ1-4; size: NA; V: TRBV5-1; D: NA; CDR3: CASSLATDEKLFF; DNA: TGCGCCAGCAGCTTGGCGACAGACGAAAAACTGTTTTTT
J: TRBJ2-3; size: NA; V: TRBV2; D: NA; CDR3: CASRMDIATDTQYF; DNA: TGTGCCAGCAGGATGGACATCGCCACAGATACGCAGTATTTT
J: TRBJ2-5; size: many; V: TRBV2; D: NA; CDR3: CASSRAQDGEETQYF; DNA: TGTGCCAGCAGTAGAGCCCAAGACGGGGAGGAGACCCAGTACTTC
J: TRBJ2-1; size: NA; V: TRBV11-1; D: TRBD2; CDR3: CASSLVGTSGYNEQFF; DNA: TGTGCCAGCAGCTTAGTAGGGACTAGCGGATACAATGAGCAGTTCTTC
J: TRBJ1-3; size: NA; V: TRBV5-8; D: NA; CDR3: CASSLGAGRNGNTIYF; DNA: TGTGCCAGCAGCTTGGGGGCCGGGCGCAATGGAAACACCATATATTTT
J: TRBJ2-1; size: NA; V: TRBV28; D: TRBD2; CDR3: CASSRSGGPYNEQFF; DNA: TGTGCCAGCAGTCGTTCGGGAGGGCCCTACAATGAGCAGTTCTTC
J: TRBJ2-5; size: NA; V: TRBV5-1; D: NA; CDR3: CASSLGWGPQETQYF; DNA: TGCGCCAGCAGCTTGGGTTGGGGTCCACAAGAGACCCAGTACTTC
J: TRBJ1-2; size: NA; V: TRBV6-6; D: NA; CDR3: CASSPVYGYTF; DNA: TGTGCCAGCAGCCCGGTTTATGGCTACACCTTC
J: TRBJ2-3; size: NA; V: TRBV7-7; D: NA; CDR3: CASSLVQTDTQYF; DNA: TGTGCTAGCAGCTTAGTTCAGACAGATACGCAGTATTTT
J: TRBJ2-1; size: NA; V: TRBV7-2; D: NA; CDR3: CASSSVLHSYNEQFF; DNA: TGTGCCAGCAGCTCCGTATTACACTCCTACAATGAGCAGTTCTTC
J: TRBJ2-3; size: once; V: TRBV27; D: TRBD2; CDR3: CASSRTSGRGDTQYF; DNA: TGTGCCAGCAGTAGGACTAGCGGGAGGGGTGATACGCAGTATTTT
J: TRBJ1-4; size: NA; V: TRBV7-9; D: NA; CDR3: CASSLTGGQGRLGELFF; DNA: TGTGCCAGCAGCCTTACGGGTGGGCAGGGCCGTCTTGGAGAACTGTTTTTT
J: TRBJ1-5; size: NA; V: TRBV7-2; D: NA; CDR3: CASSWRGQFGQPQHF; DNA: TGTGCCAGCAGCTGGAGGGGTCAGTTCGGGCAGCCCCAGCATTTT
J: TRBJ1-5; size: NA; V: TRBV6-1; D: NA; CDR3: CASSESGNQPQHF; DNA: TGTGCCAGCAGTGAAAGCGGGAATCAGCCCCAGCATTTT
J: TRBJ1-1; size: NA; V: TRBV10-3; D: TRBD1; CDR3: CAITRTGMNTEAFF; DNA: TGTGCCATCACCCGGACAGGCATGAACACTGAAGCTTTCTTT
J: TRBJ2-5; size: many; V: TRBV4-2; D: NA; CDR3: CASSPSSGPRETQYF; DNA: TGTGCCAGCAGCCCGTCTAGTGGACCCCGAGAGACCCAGTACTTC
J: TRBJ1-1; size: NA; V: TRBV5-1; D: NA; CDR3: CASSPRSGEASEAFF; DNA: TGCGCCAGCAGCCCCCGATCAGGGGAGGCCTCTGAAGCTTTCTTT
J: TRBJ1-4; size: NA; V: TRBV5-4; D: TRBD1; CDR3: CASSLQATGTGVYEKLFF; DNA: TGTGCCAGCAGCTTACAAGCCACCGGGACAGGGGTTTATGAAAAACTGTTTTTT
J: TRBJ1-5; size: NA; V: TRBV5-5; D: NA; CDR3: CASSGPGPGRPQHF; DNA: TGTGCCAGCAGCGGCCCGGGTCCGGGACGCCCCCAGCATTTT
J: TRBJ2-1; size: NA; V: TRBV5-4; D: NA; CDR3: CASSLAVKNNEQFF; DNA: TGTGCCAGCAGCTTGGCTGTCAAGAACAATGAGCAGTTCTTC
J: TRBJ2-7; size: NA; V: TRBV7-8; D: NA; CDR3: CASSLGQGHLYEQYF; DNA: TGTGCCAGCAGCTTAGGGCAGGGTCACTTATACGAGCAGTACTTC
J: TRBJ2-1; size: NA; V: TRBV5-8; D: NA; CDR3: CASSVNTLATINEQFF; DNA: TGTGCCAGCAGCGTAAACACACTAGCCACGATCAATGAGCAGTTCTTC
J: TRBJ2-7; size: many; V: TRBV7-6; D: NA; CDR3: CASSPQGTYEQYF; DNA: TGTGCCAGCAGCCCCCAGGGGACCTACGAGCAGTACTTC
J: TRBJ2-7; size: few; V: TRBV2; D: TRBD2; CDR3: CASSEIAGRGLGNEQYF; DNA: TGTGCCAGCAGTGAAATTGCAGGGAGGGGTCTTGGGAACGAGCAGTACTTC
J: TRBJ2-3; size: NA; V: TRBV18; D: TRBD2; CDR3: CASSPNAPGGGADTQYF; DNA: TGTGCCAGCTCACCCAACGCTCCGGGAGGAGGGGCAGATACGCAGTATTTT
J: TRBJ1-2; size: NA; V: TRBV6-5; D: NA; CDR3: CASSYSGSTNYGYTF; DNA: TGTGCCAGCAGTTACTCGGGCAGTACTAACTATGGCTACACCTTC
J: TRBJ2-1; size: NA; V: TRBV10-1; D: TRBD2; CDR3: CASSERAAGLASNEQFF; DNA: TGCGCCAGCAGCGAACGCGCCGCGGGACTAGCGAGTAATGAGCAGTTCTTC
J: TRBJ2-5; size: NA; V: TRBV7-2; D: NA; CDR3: CASSYSGPSQETQYF; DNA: TGTGCCAGCAGCTACAGCGGTCCTTCCCAAGAGACCCAGTACTTC
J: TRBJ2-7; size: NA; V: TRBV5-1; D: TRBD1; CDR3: CASSFEPGQGSSYEQYF; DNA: TGCGCCAGCAGCTTCGAACCCGGACAGGGGAGCTCCTACGAGCAGTACTTC
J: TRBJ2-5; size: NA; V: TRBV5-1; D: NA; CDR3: CASSLNSHQETQYF; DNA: TGCGCCAGCAGCTTGAACTCCCACCAAGAGACCCAGTACTTC
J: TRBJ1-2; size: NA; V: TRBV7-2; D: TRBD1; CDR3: CASSLSTGVDYGYTF; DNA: TGTGCCAGCAGCTTAAGTACAGGGGTGGACTATGGCTACACCTTC
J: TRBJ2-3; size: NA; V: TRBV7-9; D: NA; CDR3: CASRRDRKYF; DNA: TGTGCCAGCAGGCGGGACCGCAAGTATTTT
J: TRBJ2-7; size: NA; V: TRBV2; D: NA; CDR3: CASGVLDTSEQYF; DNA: TGTGCCAGCGGGGTACTGGACACTTCCGAGCAGTACTTC
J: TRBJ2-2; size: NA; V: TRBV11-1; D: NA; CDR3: CASSLDVSELFF; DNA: TGTGCCAGCAGCTTAGATGTCTCGGAGCTGTTTTTT
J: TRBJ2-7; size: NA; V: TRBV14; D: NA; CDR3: CASSRIIADSYEQYF; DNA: TGTGCCAGCAGCCGTATTATAGCGGATTCCTACGAGCAGTACTTC
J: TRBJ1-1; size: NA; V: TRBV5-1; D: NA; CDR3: CASSWDVRNTEAFF; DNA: TGCGCCAGCAGCTGGGACGTCAGAAACACTGAAGCTTTCTTT
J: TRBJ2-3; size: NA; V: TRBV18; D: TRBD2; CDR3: CASFGLAGPQDTQYF; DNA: TGTGCCAGCTTCGGACTAGCGGGCCCCCAGGATACGCAGTATTTT
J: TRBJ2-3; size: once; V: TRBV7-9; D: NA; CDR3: CASSRSGGTDTQYF; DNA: TGTGCCAGCAGCCGTAGTGGTGGCACAGATACGCAGTATTTT
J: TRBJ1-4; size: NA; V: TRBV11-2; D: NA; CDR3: CASSLEKTMTVYEKLFF; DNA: TGTGCCAGCAGCTTAGAAAAGACCATGACGGTGTATGAAAAACTGTTTTTT
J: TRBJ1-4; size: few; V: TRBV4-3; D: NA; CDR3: CASSQDVQSPAKLFF; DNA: TGCGCCAGCAGCCAAGATGTGCAGTCCCCTGCTAAACTGTTTTTT
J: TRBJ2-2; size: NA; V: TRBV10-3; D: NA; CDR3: CAISEGGTGELFF; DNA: TGTGCCATCAGTGAAGGGGGCACCGGGGAGCTGTTTTTT
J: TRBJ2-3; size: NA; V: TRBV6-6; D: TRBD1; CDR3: CASSLGQGGGDTQYF; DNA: TGTGCCAGCAGCCTAGGACAGGGGGGAGGAGATACGCAGTATTTT
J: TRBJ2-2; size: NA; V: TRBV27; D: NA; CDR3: CASSPGQGRAFGELFF; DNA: TGTGCCAGCAGTCCCGGCCAGGGAAGGGCGTTCGGGGAGCTGTTTTTT
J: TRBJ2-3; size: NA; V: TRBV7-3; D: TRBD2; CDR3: CASSPGLAARGVDTQYF; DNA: TGTGCCAGCAGCCCCGGACTAGCGGCAAGAGGAGTGGATACGCAGTATTTT